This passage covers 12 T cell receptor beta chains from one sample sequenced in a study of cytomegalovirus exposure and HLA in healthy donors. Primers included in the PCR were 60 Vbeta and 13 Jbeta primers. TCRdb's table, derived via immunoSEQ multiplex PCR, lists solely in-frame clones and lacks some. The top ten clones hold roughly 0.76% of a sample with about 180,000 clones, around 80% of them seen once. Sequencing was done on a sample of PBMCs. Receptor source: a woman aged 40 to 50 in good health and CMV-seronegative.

In DNA form, the CDR3 reads TGCGCCAGCAGCCAAGATCCAGGGGTCGAGCAGTACTTC. Translated: CASSQDPGVEQYF. The V call is TRBV4-3, the J call TRBJ2-7, with a weak D call TRBD1 (6 bases). Trimming took off 0 bases at V and 6 bases at J, with 9 bases between the two ends. Germline V gene lookup returns CDR1 LGHNA and CDR2 YSLEER. The CDR3 covers 13 residues.

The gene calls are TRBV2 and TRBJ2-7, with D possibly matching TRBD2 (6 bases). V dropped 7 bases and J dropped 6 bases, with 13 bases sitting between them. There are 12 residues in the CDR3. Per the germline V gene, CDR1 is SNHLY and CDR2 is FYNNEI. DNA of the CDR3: TGTGCCAGCATAGAACGGGGAGGCGAGCAGTACTTC. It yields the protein CASIERGGEQYF.

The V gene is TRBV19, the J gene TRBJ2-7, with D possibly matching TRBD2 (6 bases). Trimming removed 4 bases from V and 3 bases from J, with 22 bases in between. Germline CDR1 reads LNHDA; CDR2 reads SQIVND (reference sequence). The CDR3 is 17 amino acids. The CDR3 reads CASSTIPPGLEDYEQYF. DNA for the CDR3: TGTGCCAGTAGTACTATTCCCCCGGGACTGGAAGACTACGAGCAGTACTTC.

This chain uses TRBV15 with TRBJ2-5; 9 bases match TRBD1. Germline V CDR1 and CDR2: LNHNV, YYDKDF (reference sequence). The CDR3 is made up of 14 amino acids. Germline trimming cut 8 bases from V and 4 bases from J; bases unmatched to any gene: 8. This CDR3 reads CATLGGTGRETQYF. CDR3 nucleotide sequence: TGTGCCACCCTAGGTGGGACAGGGCGAGAGACCCAGTACTTC.

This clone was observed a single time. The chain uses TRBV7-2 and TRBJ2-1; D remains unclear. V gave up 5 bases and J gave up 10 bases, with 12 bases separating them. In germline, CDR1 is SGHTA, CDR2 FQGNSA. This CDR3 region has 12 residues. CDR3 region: CASSPPSPEQFF. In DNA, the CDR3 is TGTGCCAGCAGCCCCCCAAGCCCGGAGCAGTTCTTC.

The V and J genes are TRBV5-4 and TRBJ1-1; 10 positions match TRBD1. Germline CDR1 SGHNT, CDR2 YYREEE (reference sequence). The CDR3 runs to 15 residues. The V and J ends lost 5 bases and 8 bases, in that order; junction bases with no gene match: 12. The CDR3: CASRIGTGDPREAFF. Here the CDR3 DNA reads TGTGCCAGCAGAATCGGGACAGGGGATCCTCGCGAAGCTTTCTTT.

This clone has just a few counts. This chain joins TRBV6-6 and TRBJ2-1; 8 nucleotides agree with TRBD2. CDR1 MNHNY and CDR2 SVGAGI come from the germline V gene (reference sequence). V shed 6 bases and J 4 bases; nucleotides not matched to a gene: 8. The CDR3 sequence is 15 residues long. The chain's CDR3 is CASSPQRGPYNEQFF. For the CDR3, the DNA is TGTGCCAGCAGCCCCCAGCGGGGGCCTTACAATGAGCAGTTCTTC.

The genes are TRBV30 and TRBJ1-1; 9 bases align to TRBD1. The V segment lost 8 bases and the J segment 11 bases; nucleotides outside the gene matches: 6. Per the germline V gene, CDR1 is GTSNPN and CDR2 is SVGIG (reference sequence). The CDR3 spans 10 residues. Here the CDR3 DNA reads TGTGCCGCGGACAGGGGTGGCGCTTTCTTT. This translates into CAADRGGAFF.

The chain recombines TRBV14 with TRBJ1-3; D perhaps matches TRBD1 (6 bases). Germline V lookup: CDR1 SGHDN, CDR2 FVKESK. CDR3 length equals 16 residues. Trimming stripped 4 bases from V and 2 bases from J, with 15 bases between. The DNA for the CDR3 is TGTGCCAGCAGCCTCTTAGGGGGGGGTCCTGGAAACACCATATATTTT. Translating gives CASSLLGGGPGNTIYF.

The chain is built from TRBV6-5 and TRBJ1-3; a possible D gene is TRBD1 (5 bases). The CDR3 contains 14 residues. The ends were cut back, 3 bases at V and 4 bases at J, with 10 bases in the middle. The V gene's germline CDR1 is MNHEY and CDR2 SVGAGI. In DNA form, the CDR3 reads TGTGCCAGCAGTTATGGGCAGGGAGGAAACACCATATATTTT. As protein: CASSYGQGGNTIYF.

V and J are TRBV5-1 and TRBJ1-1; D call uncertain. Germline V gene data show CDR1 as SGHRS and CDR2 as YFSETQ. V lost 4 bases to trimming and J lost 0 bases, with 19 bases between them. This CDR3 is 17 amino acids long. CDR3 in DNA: TGCGCCAGCAGCCCGGACGGTCCAAGCGGATTGAACACTGAAGCTTTCTTT. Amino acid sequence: CASSPDGPSGLNTEAFF.

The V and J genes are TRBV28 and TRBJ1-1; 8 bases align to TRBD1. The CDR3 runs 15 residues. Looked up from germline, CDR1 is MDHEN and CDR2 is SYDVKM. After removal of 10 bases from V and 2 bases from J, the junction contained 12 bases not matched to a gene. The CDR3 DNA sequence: TGTGCCAACCAGCCCCCCACAGGGGGAAACACTGAAGCTTTCTTT. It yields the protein CANQPPTGGNTEAFF.